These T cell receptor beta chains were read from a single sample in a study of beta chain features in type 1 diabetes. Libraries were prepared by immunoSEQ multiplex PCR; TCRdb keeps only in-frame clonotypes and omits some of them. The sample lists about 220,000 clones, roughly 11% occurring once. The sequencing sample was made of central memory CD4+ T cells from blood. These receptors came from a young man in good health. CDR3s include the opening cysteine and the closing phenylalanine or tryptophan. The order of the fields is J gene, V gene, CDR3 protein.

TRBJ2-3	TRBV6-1	CASSTGQGRFPYF
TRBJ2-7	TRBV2	CASKSGAYEQYF
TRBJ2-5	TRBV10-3	CAIFSGRSGETQYF
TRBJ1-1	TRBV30	CAWRRGLNTEAFF
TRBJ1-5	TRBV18	CASSQRTGEHQPQHF
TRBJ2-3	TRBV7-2	CASNQPPRLAGFWPDTQYF
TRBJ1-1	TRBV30	CAWLMRTEAFF
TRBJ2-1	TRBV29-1	CSLSDGYNEQFF
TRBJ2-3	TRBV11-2	CASSLDGDSTDTQYF
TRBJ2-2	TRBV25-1	CASQGRDGGGELFF
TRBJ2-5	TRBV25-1	CASSGALGQETQYF
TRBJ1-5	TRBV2	CASRVDGGSPQHF